The rows below give T cell receptor beta chains drawn from one sample of a study of blood T cell repertoires in COVID-19. Measured with immunoSEQ multiplex PCR; TCRdb has only the in-frame clones, and not every one. The table shows approximately 200,000 clones, with approximately 86% occurring only once. The sequenced sample consisted of PBMCs or T cells enriched from blood (not recorded which). These receptors were obtained from a woman aged 25 to 45 who had been exposed to COVID-19. The CDR3 runs from the conserved cysteine through the conserved F or W. Each record gives: J gene, V gene, D gene, clone size, CDR3 protein, CDR3 DNA. A D gene is named only where the DNA matches it firmly. Size values are once, few and many counts, or a class for expanded clones, and some rows have none.

TRBJ2-7 TRBV3-1/TRBV3-2 NA NA CASSQGGAAYEQYF TGTGCCAGCAGCCAAGGCGGGGCGGCCTACGAGCAGTACTTC
TRBJ2-3 TRBV9 NA NA CASSVETGDVTDTQYF TGTGCCAGCAGCGTAGAAACAGGAGATGTGACAGATACGCAGTATTTT
TRBJ2-3 TRBV3-1/TRBV3-2 TRBD2 once CASSLRAGGGAVDTQYF TGTGCCAGCAGCCTTCGCGCGGGCGGGGGGGCCGTAGATACGCAGTATTTT
TRBJ1-2 TRBV15 NA NA CATSRDYPRGANYGYTF TGTGCCACCAGCAGAGATTATCCCAGGGGAGCTAACTATGGCTACACCTTC
TRBJ1-1 TRBV27 NA NA CASSLSRGGGNTEAFF TGTGCCAGCAGTTTATCGAGGGGGGGAGGGAACACTGAAGCTTTCTTT
TRBJ1-6 TRBV15 NA NA CATSREFVYPGSSYNSPLHF TGTGCCACCAGCAGAGAATTCGTGTATCCGGGGAGCTCCTATAATTCACCCCTCCACTTT
TRBJ1-6 TRBV7-9 NA NA CASSSTQGSLHF TGTGCCAGCAGCTCAACCCAGGGATCCCTCCACTTT
TRBJ1-2 TRBV2 TRBD1 NA CATGQGNGYTF TGTGCCACCGGACAGGGGAATGGCTACACCTTC
TRBJ1-1 TRBV24-1 NA NA CATSDQSEAEAFF TGTGCCACCAGTGACCAGAGCGAAGCTGAAGCTTTCTTT
TRBJ2-1 TRBV6-4 NA NA CASSRGAAYNEQFF TGTGCCAGCAGTCGGGGGGCGGCCTACAATGAGCAGTTCTTC
TRBJ2-3 TRBV2 NA NA CASSAGSGPGQQTQYF TGTGCCAGCAGTGCGGGATCGGGGCCGGGACAACAGACGCAGTATTTT
TRBJ1-5 TRBV7-2 NA NA CASSLYRVRNQPQHF TGTGCCAGCAGCTTGTACAGGGTTAGGAATCAGCCCCAGCATTTT
TRBJ2-2 TRBV9 NA NA CASDSTSRTGELFF TGTGCCAGCGACTCGACTAGTCGCACCGGGGAGCTGTTTTTT
TRBJ2-1 TRBV2 TRBD2 NA CAGGQAGGPVNEQFF TGTGCCGGAGGCCAAGCGGGGGGGCCGGTCAATGAGCAGTTCTTC
TRBJ2-1 TRBV7-6 NA NA CASSLGGPSHEQFF TGTGCCAGCAGCTTAGGGGGCCCGAGCCATGAGCAGTTCTTC
TRBJ1-2 TRBV5-6 TRBD1 once CASSARTGDYGYTF TGTGCCAGCAGCGCAAGAACAGGGGACTATGGCTACACCTTC
TRBJ2-7 TRBV28 TRBD1 few CASSPWTGVHEQYF TGTGCCAGCAGTCCCTGGACAGGGGTCCACGAGCAGTACTTC
TRBJ1-1 TRBV5-1 NA NA CASSLQANTEAFF TGCGCCAGCAGCTTGCAAGCGAACACTGAAGCTTTCTTT
TRBJ1-1 TRBV14 TRBD1 NA CASSQGQVLRAFF TGTGCCAGCAGCCAGGGACAGGTACTAAGAGCTTTCTTT
TRBJ1-1 TRBV2 TRBD1 NA CASRTPGQGATEAFF TGTGCCAGCAGGACCCCGGGACAGGGGGCCACTGAAGCTTTCTTT
TRBJ1-4 TRBV20-1 TRBD1 few CSASRQGATNEKLFF TGCAGTGCTAGTCGACAGGGGGCAACTAATGAAAAACTGTTTTTT
TRBJ1-1 TRBV11-2 NA NA CASSLGEDTEAFF TGTGCCAGCAGCTTAGGGGAGGACACTGAAGCTTTCTTT
TRBJ2-3 TRBV3-1/TRBV3-2 TRBD2 NA CASSPRGGGSLDTQYF TGTGCCAGCAGCCCCAGGGGCGGGGGGTCATTAGATACGCAGTATTTT
TRBJ1-3 TRBV5-4 TRBD1 NA CASSLGMGQDGNTIYF TGTGCCAGCAGCTTGGGGATGGGACAGGACGGAAACACCATATATTTT
TRBJ1-1 TRBV11-3 NA once CASSLGTGVYTEAFF TGTGCCAGCAGCTTAGGGACTGGGGTATACACTGAAGCTTTCTTT
TRBJ1-5 TRBV19 NA NA CASNGRTDSNQPQHF TGTGCCTCCAATGGACGGACAGATAGCAATCAGCCCCAGCATTTT
TRBJ1-1 TRBV12-5 TRBD1 NA CASGLSTGFSGNTEAFF TGTGCTAGTGGTTTGTCGACAGGGTTTTCGGGGAACACTGAAGCTTTCTTT
TRBJ2-2 TRBV6-5 TRBD1 NA CASTSGQGNTGELFF TGTGCCAGCACCTCGGGACAGGGTAACACCGGGGAGCTGTTTTTT
TRBJ1-1 TRBV2 TRBD1 few CASSRSPGQPEAFF TGTGCCAGCAGTAGATCGCCGGGACAGCCTGAAGCTTTCTTT
TRBJ2-5 TRBV5-1 NA once CASSFVSETQYF TGCGCCAGCAGCTTTGTTTCGGAGACCCAGTACTTC
TRBJ1-4 TRBV19 NA NA CASSVRRTRGEKLFF TGTGCCAGTAGTGTCAGACGAACTCGGGGTGAAAAACTGTTTTTT
TRBJ1-4 TRBV7-2 TRBD1 NA CASSPRQGKGEKLFF TGTGCCAGCAGCCCTCGACAGGGGAAAGGTGAAAAACTGTTTTTT
TRBJ1-1 TRBV27 TRBD1 NA CASSLSLLTGGTEAFF TGTGCCAGCAGTTTATCTCTATTGACAGGGGGAACTGAAGCTTTCTTT
TRBJ2-2 TRBV9 TRBD1 NA CASSPRTGWATGELFF TGTGCCAGCAGCCCGAGGACAGGGTGGGCCACCGGGGAGCTGTTTTTT
TRBJ2-3 TRBV3-1/TRBV3-2 NA NA CASSQGGGTDTDTQYF TGTGCCAGCAGCCAGGGCGGAGGGACCGACACAGATACGCAGTATTTT
TRBJ2-3 TRBV5-4 NA NA CASSSLGYTDTQYF TGTGCCAGCAGCTCTCTAGGATACACAGATACGCAGTATTTT
TRBJ1-1 TRBV6-1 NA NA CASSESIPGHPNTEAFF TGTGCCAGCAGTGAGTCCATCCCGGGACACCCAAACACTGAAGCTTTCTTT
TRBJ1-3 TRBV9 TRBD1 few CASSSTGGSGNTIYF TGTGCCAGCAGCTCTACAGGGGGCTCTGGAAACACCATATATTTT
TRBJ2-7 TRBV27 TRBD1 NA CASSHRDRIYEQYF TGTGCCAGCAGTCACCGGGACAGGATCTACGAGCAGTACTTC
TRBJ1-5 TRBV20-1 NA once CSASPDKRGQPQHF TGCAGTGCTAGTCCGGACAAAAGGGGTCAGCCCCAGCATTTT